The 25 T cell receptor beta chains below all came from one sample that was sequenced in a study of T cell responses to AZD1222 COVID-19 vaccine. Sequencing used immunoSEQ multiplex PCR; TCRdb keeps in-frame clones, though not all of them. The table records about 140,000 clones, more than 85% of them present only once. Sequencing used peripheral blood, obtained on day 0 of AZD1222 vaccination. Every receptor here comes from an adult in good health.

The chain is built from TRBV5-6 and TRBJ2-7; D is tentatively TRBD1 or TRBD2 (5 bases each). Trimming cost V 4 bases and J 5 bases, with 16 bases left between them. The V gene's germline CDR1 is SGHDT and CDR2 YYEEEE. The CDR3 has 14 residues. The CDR3 here is CASSLLGVRDEQYF. The CDR3 DNA follows: TGTGCCAGCAGCCTACTAGGGGTCCGGGACGAGCAGTACTTC.

The chain links TRBV5-4 to TRBJ2-3, with TRBD2 matching 7 bases. The V and J ends lost 2 bases and 0 bases, in that order; junction bases with no gene match: 3. The germline V gene encodes CDR1 SGHNT and CDR2 YYREEE (reference sequence). The CDR3 spans 15 residues. The CDR3 region is CASSLSSGSTDTQYF. In DNA form, the CDR3 reads TGTGCCAGCAGCTTAAGTAGCGGGAGCACAGATACGCAGTATTTT.

The chain carries TRBV9 and TRBJ1-2; D gene unclear. Germline loops: CDR1 SGDLS, CDR2 YYNGEE. V was shortened by 3 bases and J by 4 bases, with 13 bases between the two germline ends. CDR3 length: 14 residues. The DNA for the CDR3 is TGTGCCAGCAGCGCTCGGACGGTGCCCTATGGCTACACCTTC. This gives the protein CASSARTVPYGYTF.

This chain's CDR3 is CASSSIYTDQRYTF. DNA of the CDR3: TGTGCCAGCAGCTCAATATACACCGACCAGCGCTACACCTTC. The chain joins TRBV5-6 to TRBJ1-2; D unclear. The ends were cut back, 3 bases at V and 9 bases at J, with 18 bases in the middle. The CDR3 totals 14 residues. CDR1 SGHDT and CDR2 YYEEEE come from the germline V gene.

This sequence joins TRBV10-3 and TRBJ1-2; D gene unclear. The CDR3 has 11 amino acids. Germline CDR1 is ENHRY and CDR2 is SYGVKD. Deletions cut 6 bases from V and 1 base from J, with 3 bases between. The CDR3: CAIRVNYGYTF. CDR3 DNA sequence: TGTGCCATCAGGGTTAACTATGGCTACACCTTC.

The chain links TRBV28 to TRBJ1-4; unclear D gene. In germline, CDR1 is MDHEN, CDR2 SYDVKM. V was clipped by 6 bases and J by 7 bases, with 21 bases between them. This CDR3 is built from 16 residues. The CDR3 here is CASSTIVREGAEKLFF. The CDR3 nucleotides read TGTGCCAGCAGCACCATCGTCCGTGAGGGTGCTGAAAAACTGTTTTTT.

The gene calls are TRBV11-2 and TRBJ1-1; TRBD1 agrees at 9 bases. CDR3 length: 13 amino acids. CDR1 is SGHAT and CDR2 is FQNNGV in the germline V gene. Trimming took 2 bases from V and 12 from J; bases not matched to a gene: 7. In DNA, the CDR3 is TGTGCCAGCAGCTTATGGAGGGACAGGGAGACTTTCTTT. It yields the protein CASSLWRDRETFF.

This chain links TRBV13 with TRBJ2-3; 13 nucleotides match TRBD2. The ends lost 8 bases at V and 5 bases at J; junction bases unmatched: 16. The germline V gene encodes CDR1 PRHDT and CDR2 FYEKMQ (reference sequence). CDR3 length: 18 residues. The CDR3 loop is CASHSGLAGVSLGDTQYF. The CDR3 bases are TGTGCCAGCCATAGCGGACTAGCGGGAGTGTCGCTTGGAGATACGCAGTATTTT. Using reference TRBV13 and TRBJ2-3 for the parts outside the CDR3, the full variable domain is AAGVIQSPRHLIKEKRETATLKCYPIPRHDTVYWYQQGPGQDPQFLISFYEKMQSDKGSIPDRFSAQQFSDYHSELNMSSLELGDSALYFCASHSGLAGVSLGDTQYFGPGTRLTVL.

The chain carries TRBV30 and TRBJ1-1; D unresolved. Germline loops: CDR1 GTSNPN, CDR2 SVGIG (reference sequence). The CDR3 length is 11 residues. V lost 2 bases, J lost 8 bases, and 9 bases lay in between. The CDR3 DNA sequence: TGTGCCTGGAGTATAACGGAAGAAGCTTTCTTT. Translation gives CAWSITEEAFF. Looking up the rest from reference TRBV30 and TRBJ1-1 gives the full variable domain: SQTIHQWPATLVQPVGSPLSLECTVEGTSNPNLYWYRQAAGRGLQLLFYSVGIGQISSEVPQNLSASRPQDRQFILSSKKLLLSDSGFYLCAWSITEEAFFGQGTRLTVV.

This sequence joins TRBV6-5 and TRBJ2-1; 8 bases are a match to TRBD2. Looked up from germline, CDR1 is MNHEY and CDR2 is SVGAGI. Trimming took 6 bases from V and 4 from J; bases not matched to a gene: 5. The CDR3 loop spans 14 amino acids. CDR3 residues: CASRSTSGYNEQFF. DNA of the CDR3: TGTGCCAGCAGATCCACTAGCGGTTACAATGAGCAGTTCTTC.

The genes are TRBV29-1 and TRBJ2-7; possibly TRBD2 for D (7 bases). The CDR3 has 12 amino acids. Germline V gene sequence: CDR1 SQVTM, CDR2 ANQGSEA. CDR3 region: CSAAGASYEQYF. In nucleotides, the CDR3 is TGCAGTGCGGCGGGGGCCTCCTACGAGCAGTACTTC.

The rearrangement uses TRBV30 and TRBJ1-3, with 7 bases fitting TRBD1. The trim removed 8 bases at V and 0 bases at J, leaving 4 bases unmatched. Looked up from germline, CDR1 is GTSNPN and CDR2 is SVGIG (reference sequence). The CDR3 contains 13 residues. CDR3 amino acids: CAMGQSSGNTIYF. The DNA for the CDR3 is TGTGCCATGGGACAGAGCTCTGGAAACACCATATATTTT. The full variable domain, in which reference TRBV30 and TRBJ1-3 provide the parts outside the CDR3, is SQTIHQWPATLVQPVGSPLSLECTVEGTSNPNLYWYRQAAGRGLQLLFYSVGIGQISSEVPQNLSASRPQDRQFILSSKKLLLSDSGFYLCAMGQSSGNTIYFGEGSWLTVV.

The gene calls are TRBV15 and TRBJ2-2; D tentatively fits TRBD1 or TRBD2 (5 bases each). The CDR3 is 15 amino acids. With 5 bases removed from V and 6 bases from J, the gap between germline ends came to 16 bases. From germline, CDR1 is LNHNV and CDR2 YYDKDF (reference sequence). CDR3 nucleotides: TGTGCCACCAGCCGAGGGGCAGGGTGGCCCGGGGAGCTGTTTTTT. It translates to CATSRGAGWPGELFF.

V is TRBV5-5 and J is TRBJ1-2, with D perhaps matching TRBD1 (6 bases). This CDR3 is 13 amino acids long. Germline loops: CDR1 SGHKS, CDR2 YYEKEE (reference sequence). The V end was cut by 5 bases, the J end by 7 bases, with 15 bases between. The CDR3 DNA reads TGTGCCAGCAGACTGACAGGCGCCTCTGGCTACACCTTC. Its translation is CASRLTGASGYTF.

Remarks on this clone: The junction departs from the called germline gene at one end, perhaps through a read error. This rearrangement joins TRBV28 to TRBJ2-1, with a possible D match to TRBD2 (6 bases). Germline V CDR1 and CDR2: MDHEN, SYDVKM. The length of the CDR3 is 12 residues. CDR3 coding DNA: TGCTCTGCCGGAGGGACTTTAAATGAGCAGTTCTTC. This gives the protein CSAGGTLNEQFF.

The chain is built from TRBV27 and TRBJ1-2, with D perhaps TRBD1 (6 bases). CDR1 MNHEY and CDR2 SMNVEV come from the germline V gene (reference sequence). V lost 6 bases to trimming and J lost 8 bases, with 22 bases between them. The CDR3 contains 15 residues. DNA of the CDR3: TGTGCCAGCAGGACGGATTTGGGGGCCAGTTGGGGCTACACCTTC. It encodes CASRTDLGASWGYTF.

The chain uses TRBV24-1 and TRBJ2-1; D gene unclear. Trimming removed 0 bases at V and 6 bases at J, with 2 bases between. The V gene's germline CDR1 is KGHDR and CDR2 SFDVKD. The CDR3 is 12 amino acids. CDR3 nucleotides: TGTGCCACCAGTGATTTGGCCAATGAGCAGTTCTTC. It yields the protein CATSDLANEQFF.

V usage is TRBV2 and J usage is TRBJ2-1; 10 bases map to TRBD2. V was pared by 6 bases and J by 4 bases, with 21 bases of the junction left unmatched. Germline V gene sequence: CDR1 SNHLY, CDR2 FYNNEI. The CDR3 loop spans 20 amino acids. Here the CDR3 DNA reads TGTGCCAGCAGGGAGAATGCCCCTTTTAGCGGGAGGCCAAAATACAATGAGCAGTTCTTC. It encodes CASRENAPFSGRPKYNEQFF.

In its sample, this clone was seen once. The V gene is TRBV5-1, the J gene TRBJ2-3, with D tentatively TRBD1 or TRBD2 (5 bases each). The germline gives CDR1 SGHRS, CDR2 YFSETQ. Between the trimmed V and J ends, which lost 0 bases and 8 bases, there was a span of 16 bases. This CDR3 has 15 amino acids. The CDR3 reads CASSLDSMGTGTQYF. In nucleotides, the CDR3 is TGCGCCAGCAGCTTGGACAGCATGGGGACCGGTACGCAGTATTTT.

This chain uses TRBV19 with TRBJ2-2, with D tentatively TRBD1 (6 bases). CDR3 length: 14 residues. Trimming left V 5 bases short and J 2 bases short, with 9 bases between. Germline-derived CDR1 and CDR2 are LNHDA and SQIVND (reference sequence). CDR3 sequence reads: CASSLGHNTGELFF. The CDR3 DNA sequence: TGTGCCAGTAGTTTGGGACACAACACCGGGGAGCTGTTTTTT.

This clone was counted once. The chain employs TRBV19 and TRBJ1-5; 7 bases are shared with TRBD1. The CDR3 spans 15 residues. J gave up 1 base and V 5 bases, and 5 bases lay outside the gene matches. The germline CDR1 and CDR2 sequences are LNHDA and SQIVND (reference sequence). The CDR3 sequence is CASSLLQGSNQPQHF. CDR3 coding DNA: TGTGCCAGTAGTTTACTACAGGGGAGCAATCAGCCCCAGCATTTT.

The table lists this clone with a few counts. This specimen includes other DNA sequences encoding the same CDR3. V gene TRBV4-3 combines with J gene TRBJ1-1; the D is unclear. CDR1 and CDR2 from the germline V gene are LGHNA and YSLEER. With 1 base removed from V and 2 bases from J, the gap between germline ends came to 5 bases. The CDR3 contains 13 residues. The CDR3 DNA reads TGCGCCAGCAGCCAAGCAGGTAACACTGAAGCTTTCTTT. Encoded protein: CASSQAGNTEAFF.

V and J are TRBV4-2 and TRBJ2-2; 9 bases fit TRBD2. Losses at the gene ends were 4 bases for V and 5 bases for J; bases not matched to a gene: 11. The CDR3 consists of 17 residues. CDR1 LGHNA and CDR2 YNFKEQ come from the germline V gene. The DNA of the CDR3 is TGTGCCAGCAGCCCACACCCACTAGCGGGCAGTACCGGGGAGCTGTTTTTT. Amino acids: CASSPHPLAGSTGELFF.

The chain joins TRBV28 to TRBJ1-6; no reliable D call. The V gene lost 4 bases and the J gene lost 0 bases, with 16 bases spanning the gap. The germline CDR1 and CDR2 sequences are MDHEN and SYDVKM. The CDR3 covers 18 residues. CDR3 residues: CASSSGFPISSYNSPLHF. The CDR3 DNA is TGTGCCAGCAGTTCGGGCTTTCCGATAAGCTCCTATAATTCACCCCTCCACTTT.

This clone was seen only once. V usage is TRBV16 and J usage is TRBJ2-2, with TRBD1 matching over 8 bases. V lost 3 bases and J lost 6; bases outside the gene matches: 3. Per germline, CDR1 KGHSY and CDR2 FQNENV. This CDR3 contains 14 residues. As DNA, the CDR3 is TGTGCCAGCAGCCACTCGGGACAGGCCGGGGAGCTGTTTTTT. Amino acid sequence: CASSHSGQAGELFF.